The 23 T cell receptor beta chains presented below share a single source sample, sequenced in a study of control samples from healthy donors and cancer patients. Produced via immunoSEQ multiplex PCR; TCRdb's table is partial and in-frame only. The sample shows tens of thousands of clones, roughly 91% of them seen only once. Sequencing was done on a sample of PBMCs. These TCRs come from a man aged 45-65 years with lung cancer.

This clone was picked up one time. The chain carries TRBV28 and TRBJ1-1; 10 bases line up with TRBD1. Looked up from germline, CDR1 is MDHEN and CDR2 is SYDVKM. This CDR3 has 17 residues. The junction had 14 bases not matched to a gene; V was cut back by 5 bases and J by 5 bases. The chain's CDR3 is CASSLPSGTGDRTEAFF. The CDR3, as DNA: TGTGCCAGCAGTCTTCCCTCCGGGACAGGGGATAGAACTGAAGCTTTCTTT.

The chain combines TRBV19 with TRBJ2-3; 12 nucleotides line up with TRBD2. The CDR3 spans 15 residues. V lost 8 bases to trimming and J lost 3 bases; unmatched junction nucleotides: 6. The germline V gene has CDR1 LNHDA and CDR2 SQIVND (reference sequence). The CDR3, as DNA: TGTGCCAGTTCCAAACTAGCGGGGGGAACAGATACGCAGTATTTT. This encodes CASSKLAGGTDTQYF.

This chain uses TRBV18 with TRBJ1-2; TRBD1 is a possible D gene (6 bases). CDR1 and CDR2 (germline): KGHSH, LQKENI. Trimming took off 3 bases at V and 6 bases at J, with 8 bases between the two ends. The CDR3 spans 12 residues. CDR3 sequence (DNA): TGTGCCAGCTCACCCGAGGGGGATGGCTACACCTTC. It yields the protein CASSPEGDGYTF.

This clone appeared once. The chain has TRBV3-1 (or the pseudogene TRBV3-2) and TRBJ2-1; 8 bases are shared with TRBD1. After removal of 2 bases from V and 2 bases from J, the junction contained 11 bases not matched to a gene. CDR1 and CDR2 from the germline V gene are LGHDT and YNNKEL (reference sequence). The CDR3 has 18 amino acids. The CDR3 nucleotides read TGTGCCAGCAGCCAAAAAGCAGGGGGCAAAGCCACCTACAATGAGCAGTTCTTC. Translated, it gives CASSQKAGGKATYNEQFF.

The V gene is TRBV3-1 (or the pseudogene TRBV3-2), the J gene TRBJ1-6, with a possible D match to TRBD1 (5 bases). From germline, CDR1 is LGHDT and CDR2 YNNKEL (reference sequence). V lost 6 bases, J lost 9 bases, and 15 bases lay in between. The CDR3 is 14 residues long. CDR3 loop: CASSFRGTSSPLHF. The DNA of the CDR3 is TGTGCCAGCAGTTTCCGGGGCACGAGTTCACCCCTCCACTTT.

The chain carries TRBV3-1 (or the pseudogene TRBV3-2) and TRBJ1-1; maybe TRBD1 (6 bases). CDR3 length: 14 amino acids. V dropped 1 base and J dropped 2 bases, with 8 bases sitting between them. Germline loops: CDR1 LGHDT, CDR2 YNNKEL (reference sequence). The CDR3 protein is CASSQGTANTEAFF. The CDR3 DNA sequence: TGTGCCAGCAGCCAAGGGACAGCCAACACTGAAGCTTTCTTT.

The rearrangement links TRBV6-5 to TRBJ1-4, with a weak D call TRBD1 (5 bases). This CDR3 contains 15 residues. Trimming cost V 0 bases and J 4 bases, with 9 bases left between them. CDR1 is MNHEY, CDR2 SVGAGI, per germline. CDR3 loop: CASSYSSGGNEKLFF. The CDR3 bases are TGTGCCAGCAGTTACTCATCGGGGGGTAATGAAAAACTGTTTTTT.

J is TRBJ1-6 and V is TRBV14; D unclear. The CDR3 is made up of 14 amino acids. Per germline, CDR1 SGHDN and CDR2 FVKESK. Trimming took off 4 bases at V and 7 bases at J, with 11 bases between the two ends. CDR3 bases: TGTGCCAGCAGCCTTACAGCTAAAAATTCACCCCTCCACTTT. This gives the protein CASSLTAKNSPLHF.

The V gene is TRBV5-6, the J gene TRBJ2-7; D tentatively reads TRBD1 or TRBD2 (6 bases each). V was cut by 0 bases and J by 7 bases, with 14 bases left in between. Per the germline V gene, CDR1 is SGHDT and CDR2 is YYEEEE. The CDR3 runs to 14 residues. In DNA, the CDR3 is TGTGCCAGCAGCTTGGAAGGGGGGTCAGGAGAGCAGTACTTC. Its protein product is CASSLEGGSGEQYF.

This sequence joins TRBV27 and TRBJ2-2; perhaps TRBD1 as D (6 bases). The CDR3 has 14 amino acids. V was pared by 6 bases and J by 11 bases, with 19 bases between. Germline CDR1 reads MNHEY; CDR2 reads SMNVEV (reference sequence). The CDR3 protein is CASRDRTANAELFF. The CDR3 DNA reads TGTGCCAGCAGGGATCGGACAGCCAATGCAGAGCTGTTTTTT.

V is TRBV24-1 and J is TRBJ1-1; D unclear. Germline V gene lookup returns CDR1 KGHDR and CDR2 SFDVKD. This CDR3 spans 13 amino acids. Deletions cut 5 bases from V and 4 bases from J, with 10 bases between. Here the CDR3 DNA reads TGTGCCACCAGTGGGACTGTGGGCACTGAAGCTTTCTTT. It encodes CATSGTVGTEAFF.

The chain links TRBV5-6 to TRBJ1-5; no definite D call. Trimming removed 0 bases from V and 2 bases from J, with 12 bases in between. The CDR3 sequence is 16 residues long. Germline V gene data show CDR1 as SGHDT and CDR2 as YYEEEE. The DNA for the CDR3 is TGTGCCAGCAGCTTGGCGGCAGAAGCAGGCAATCAGCCCCAGCATTTT. Translation: CASSLAAEAGNQPQHF.

The chain employs TRBV7-9 and TRBJ1-1; 9 nucleotides align to TRBD1. This CDR3 region has 15 residues. Germline-derived CDR1 and CDR2 are SEHNR and FQNEAQ (reference sequence). V was clipped by 4 bases and J by 4 bases; unmatched bases: 7. CDR3 nucleotides: TGTGCCAGCAGCTCCGGACAGGGGTCGGCCACTGAAGCTTTCTTT. This gives the protein CASSSGQGSATEAFF. Complete variable domain (other parts from reference TRBV7-9 and TRBJ1-1): DTGVSQNPRHKITKRGQNVTFRCDPISEHNRLYWYRQTLGQGPEFLTYFQNEAQLEKSRLLSDRFSAERPKGSFSTLEIQRTEQGDSAMYLCASSSGQGSATEAFFGQGTRLTVV.

This clone showed up just once. The chain combines TRBV19 with TRBJ2-5; 10 nucleotides line up with TRBD1. Germline CDR1 is LNHDA and CDR2 is SQIVND (reference sequence). CDR3 size: 14 residues. V lost 9 bases, J lost 7 bases, and 11 bases stayed unmatched. CDR3 coding DNA: TGTGCCAGCGTTCCGGGACAGGGGCCTCGGACCCAGTACTTC. Protein sequence: CASVPGQGPRTQYF.

This clone was seen more than once but under ten times. Other DNA sequences of this sample code for an identical CDR3. The chain carries TRBV7-6 and TRBJ1-1; 8 nucleotides line up with TRBD1. The CDR3 totals 16 residues. Trimming took 2 bases from V and 5 from J; bases not matched to a gene: 10. Germline V gene sequence: CDR1 SGHVS, CDR2 FNYEAQ. CDR3 sequence reads: CASSLQRTGRGTEAFF. The CDR3 DNA follows: TGTGCCAGCAGCTTACAAAGGACAGGGCGAGGGACTGAAGCTTTCTTT.

The CDR3 here is CASSTSGQGAHEQYF. The DNA of the CDR3 is TGTGCCAGCAGTACCTCGGGACAGGGGGCGCACGAGCAGTACTTC. The chain joins TRBV28 to TRBJ2-7; the match to TRBD1 covers 12 bases. Unmatched junction bases numbered 7, after V lost 5 bases and J lost 5 bases. Germline loops: CDR1 MDHEN, CDR2 SYDVKM. The length of the CDR3 is 15 residues.

The genes are TRBV6-6 and TRBJ1-2; unclear D gene. V was clipped by 0 bases and J by 7 bases, with 18 bases between them. CDR1 is MNHNY, CDR2 SVGAGI, per germline (reference sequence). There are 16 residues in the CDR3. DNA of the CDR3: TGTGCCAGCAGTTACTCGACTAGCAGAGCCTTGGGTGGCTACACCTTC. It yields the protein CASSYSTSRALGGYTF.

The chain employs TRBV13 and TRBJ2-5; 9 bases are a match to TRBD1. V dropped 3 bases and J dropped 8; count of bases not matched to a gene: 13. The CDR3 sequence is 16 residues long. Germline CDR1 PRHDT, CDR2 FYEKMQ (reference sequence). CDR3: CASSFSTGGPFGTQYF. DNA for the CDR3: TGTGCCAGCAGCTTTTCCACAGGGGGCCCTTTTGGTACCCAGTACTTC.

The chain is built from TRBV30 and TRBJ1-3; D is perhaps TRBD1 (6 bases). The CDR3 extends over 14 amino acids. The germline gives CDR1 GTSNPN, CDR2 SVGIG (reference sequence). V dropped 4 bases and J dropped 5 bases, with 15 bases sitting between them. The CDR3 is CAWTPGAVRNTIYF. For the CDR3, the DNA is TGTGCCTGGACCCCGGGGGCGGTGAGAAACACCATATATTTT.

The rearrangement joins TRBV30 to TRBJ2-5; D might be TRBD1 (6 bases). This CDR3 comprises 18 residues. Germline lookup yields CDR1 GTSNPN and CDR2 SVGIG (reference sequence). V lost 4 bases and J lost 1, with 25 bases in between. CDR3 DNA: TGTGCCTGGAACCTTCTCCATTCGTGGGTGGGGGCCCAAGAGACCCAGTACTTC. Protein: CAWNLLHSWVGAQETQYF.

The chain links TRBV5-1 to TRBJ1-1, with D possibly matching TRBD1 (5 bases). The CDR3 covers 13 residues. Germline V gives CDR1 SGHRS, CDR2 YFSETQ. Deletions cut 4 bases from V and 0 bases from J, with 7 bases between. The CDR3 coding sequence is TGCGCCAGCAGCCAGACAGTGAACACTGAAGCTTTCTTT. Encoded protein: CASSQTVNTEAFF.

This chain links TRBV15 with TRBJ1-3; perhaps TRBD1 as D (6 bases). This CDR3 region has 12 residues. Trimming took off 9 bases at V and 0 bases at J, with 6 bases between the two ends. CDR1 is LNHNV, CDR2 YYDKDF, per germline (reference sequence). CDR3 nucleotides: TGTGCCACAGGGGGCTCTGGAAACACCATATATTTT. Protein sequence: CATGGSGNTIYF.

The J gene is TRBJ2-3, the V gene TRBV6-5; D remains ambiguous. Germline V gene lookup returns CDR1 MNHEY and CDR2 SVGAGI. The V and J ends lost 6 bases and 6 bases respectively, with 13 bases between them. The CDR3 consists of 13 residues. In DNA, the CDR3 is TGTGCCAGCAGGCCGCGTTTTATGGATACGCAGTATTTT. The encoded protein is CASRPRFMDTQYF.